The present entry profiles one T cell receptor (beta chain) with its context. The V and J ends lost 4 bases and 8 bases, in that order; junction bases with no gene match: 15. The CDR3 loop spans 17 amino acids. CDR1 and CDR2 from the germline V gene are LGHNA and YNFKEQ. The data derive from a study of blood T cell repertoires in COVID-19. Whole-study context: The origin of the acute and convalescent COVID-19 samples was the United States, Italy and Spain. PBMCs, B-cell-depleted T cells, or T cells provided the cDNA or gDNA that made up the material.

As handled by the study authors: By means of reference gene primer amplification, nucleated cell counts were estimated. Clones were read by immunoSEQ multiplex PCR, and TCRdb kept only the in-frame ones, dropping some. That table is the source of V, J and clone size, and D and trimming were worked out from the DNA. The sample lists roughly 80,000 clones, over 75% occurring once. Sequenced material: peripheral blood. This receptor was taken from a man older than 75 with acute or convalescent COVID-19. This chain connects TRBV4-2 to TRBJ1-2; 11 bases line up with TRBD1. CDR3 DNA sequence: TGTGCCAGCAGCCCACCGGGACAGGGGGACACAGGGGGAGGCTACACCTTC. It encodes CASSPPGQGDTGGGYTF.